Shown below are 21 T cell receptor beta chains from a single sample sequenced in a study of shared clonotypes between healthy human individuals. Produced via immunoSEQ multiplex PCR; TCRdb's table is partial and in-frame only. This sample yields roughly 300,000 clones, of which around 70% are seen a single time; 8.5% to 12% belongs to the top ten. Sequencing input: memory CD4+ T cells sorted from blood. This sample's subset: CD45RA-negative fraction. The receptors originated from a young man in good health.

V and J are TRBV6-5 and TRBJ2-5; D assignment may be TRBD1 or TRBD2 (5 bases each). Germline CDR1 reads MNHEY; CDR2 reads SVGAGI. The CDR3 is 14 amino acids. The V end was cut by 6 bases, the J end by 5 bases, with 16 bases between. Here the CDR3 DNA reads TGTGCCAGCAGACCCAGGGAGACTCGGGAGACCCAGTACTTC. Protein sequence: CASRPRETRETQYF.

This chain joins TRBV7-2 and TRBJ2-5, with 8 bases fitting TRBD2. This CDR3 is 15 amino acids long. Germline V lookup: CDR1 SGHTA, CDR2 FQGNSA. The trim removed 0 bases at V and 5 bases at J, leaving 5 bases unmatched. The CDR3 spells CASSLAAGAKETQYF. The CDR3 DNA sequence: TGTGCCAGCAGCTTAGCAGCGGGGGCTAAGGAGACCCAGTACTTC.

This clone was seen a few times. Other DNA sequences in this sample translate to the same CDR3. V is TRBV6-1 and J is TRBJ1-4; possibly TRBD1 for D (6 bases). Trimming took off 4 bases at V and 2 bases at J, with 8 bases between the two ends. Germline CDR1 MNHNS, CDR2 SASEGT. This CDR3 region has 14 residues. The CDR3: CASSVGGTNEKLFF. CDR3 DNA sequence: TGTGCCAGCAGTGTAGGGGGGACTAATGAAAAACTGTTTTTT.

CDR3 nucleotide sequence: TGTGCCAGCAGTGAATCAGTGAGGGCGACCCAGTACTTC. Amino acids: CASSESVRATQYF. The chain couples TRBV25-1 to TRBJ2-5; D might be TRBD2 (5 bases). The V end lost 1 base, the J end lost 7 bases, and 10 bases lay between the germline ends. The germline V gene has CDR1 MGHDK and CDR2 SYGVNS. This CDR3 region has 13 residues.

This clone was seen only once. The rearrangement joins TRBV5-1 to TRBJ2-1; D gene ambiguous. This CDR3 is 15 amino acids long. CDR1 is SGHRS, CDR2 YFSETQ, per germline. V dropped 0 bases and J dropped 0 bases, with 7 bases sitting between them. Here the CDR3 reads CASSLERNSYNEQFF. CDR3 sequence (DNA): TGCGCCAGCAGCTTGGAGCGTAACTCCTACAATGAGCAGTTCTTC.

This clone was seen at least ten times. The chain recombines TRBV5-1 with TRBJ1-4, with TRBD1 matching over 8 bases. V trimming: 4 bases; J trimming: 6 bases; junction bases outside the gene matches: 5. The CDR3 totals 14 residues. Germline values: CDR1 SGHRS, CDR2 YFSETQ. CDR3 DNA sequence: TGCGCCAGCAGCGGACAGGGTCCGCATGAAAAACTGTTTTTT. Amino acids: CASSGQGPHEKLFF.

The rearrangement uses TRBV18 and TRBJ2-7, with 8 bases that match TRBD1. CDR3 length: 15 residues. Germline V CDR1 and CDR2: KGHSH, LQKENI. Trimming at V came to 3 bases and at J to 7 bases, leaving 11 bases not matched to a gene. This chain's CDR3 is CASSPTTGDLREQYF. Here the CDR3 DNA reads TGTGCCAGCTCACCGACGACAGGGGACCTACGGGAGCAGTACTTC.

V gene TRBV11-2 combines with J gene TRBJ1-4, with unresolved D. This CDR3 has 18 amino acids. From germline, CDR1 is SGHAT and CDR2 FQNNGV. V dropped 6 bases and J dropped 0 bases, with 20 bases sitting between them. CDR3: CASRPGRGRITTNEKLFF. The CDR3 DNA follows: TGTGCCAGCAGGCCCGGACGTGGACGTATCACAACTAATGAAAAACTGTTTTTT.

The DNA of the CDR3 is TGTGCCAGCAGCGCCCAAGGGGGCCCCTATGGCTACACCTTC. This sequence encodes CASSAQGGPYGYTF. This chain uses TRBV7-9 with TRBJ1-2; 7 positions agree with TRBD1. This CDR3 spans 14 amino acids. The V gene's germline CDR1 is SEHNR and CDR2 FQNEAQ (reference sequence). V lost 5 bases and J lost 4; bases outside the gene matches: 7.

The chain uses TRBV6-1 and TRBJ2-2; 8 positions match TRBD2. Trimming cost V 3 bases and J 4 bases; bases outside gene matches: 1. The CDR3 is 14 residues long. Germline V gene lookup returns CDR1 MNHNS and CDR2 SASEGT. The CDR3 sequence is CASSDGLATGELFF. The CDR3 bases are TGTGCCAGCAGTGATGGACTAGCCACCGGGGAGCTGTTTTTT.

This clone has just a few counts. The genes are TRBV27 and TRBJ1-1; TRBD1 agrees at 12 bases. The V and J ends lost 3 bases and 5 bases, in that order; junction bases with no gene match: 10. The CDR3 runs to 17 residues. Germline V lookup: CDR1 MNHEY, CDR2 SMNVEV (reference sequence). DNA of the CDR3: TGTGCCAGCAGTTTTACTAGGGACAGGGGGCTGGGGACTGAAGCTTTCTTT. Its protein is CASSFTRDRGLGTEAFF.

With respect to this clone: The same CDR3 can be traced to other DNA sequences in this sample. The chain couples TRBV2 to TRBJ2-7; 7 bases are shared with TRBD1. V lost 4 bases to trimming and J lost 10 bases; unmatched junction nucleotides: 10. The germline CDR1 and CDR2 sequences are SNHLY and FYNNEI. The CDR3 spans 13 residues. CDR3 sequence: CASSVEGASEQYF. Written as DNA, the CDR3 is TGTGCCAGCAGTGTAGAGGGGGCGAGTGAACAGTACTTC.

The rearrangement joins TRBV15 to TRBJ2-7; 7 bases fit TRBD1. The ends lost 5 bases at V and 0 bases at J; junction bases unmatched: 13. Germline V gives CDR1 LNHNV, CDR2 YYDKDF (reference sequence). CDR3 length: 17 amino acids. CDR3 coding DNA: TGTGCCACCAGCCCCGGAACCGCGGACAGGAGCTCCTACGAGCAGTACTTC. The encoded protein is CATSPGTADRSSYEQYF.

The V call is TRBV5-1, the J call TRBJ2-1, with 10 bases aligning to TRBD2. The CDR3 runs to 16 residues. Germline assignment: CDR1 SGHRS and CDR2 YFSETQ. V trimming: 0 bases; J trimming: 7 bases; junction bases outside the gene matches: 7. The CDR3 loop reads CASSLGRLAGDNEQFF. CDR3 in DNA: TGCGCCAGCAGCTTGGGGCGCCTAGCGGGAGATAATGAGCAGTTCTTC.

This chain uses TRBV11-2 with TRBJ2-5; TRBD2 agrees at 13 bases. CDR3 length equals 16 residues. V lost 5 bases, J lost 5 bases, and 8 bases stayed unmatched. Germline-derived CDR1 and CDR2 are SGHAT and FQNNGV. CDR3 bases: TGTGCCAGCAGCCCACTAGCGGGAGGGCCTTGGGAGACCCAGTACTTC. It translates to CASSPLAGGPWETQYF.

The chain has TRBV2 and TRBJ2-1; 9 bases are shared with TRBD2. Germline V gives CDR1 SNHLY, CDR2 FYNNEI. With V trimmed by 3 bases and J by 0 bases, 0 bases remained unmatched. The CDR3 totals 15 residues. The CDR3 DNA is TGTGCCAGCAGTGAGCGGGAGGGCTCCTACAATGAGCAGTTCTTC. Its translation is CASSEREGSYNEQFF.

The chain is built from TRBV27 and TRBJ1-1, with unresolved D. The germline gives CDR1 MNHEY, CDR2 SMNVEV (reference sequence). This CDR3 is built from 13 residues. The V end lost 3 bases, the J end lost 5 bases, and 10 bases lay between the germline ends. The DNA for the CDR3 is TGTGCCAGCAGTTTTAACGAGGGTACTGAAGCTTTCTTT. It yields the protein CASSFNEGTEAFF.

CDR3: CASSPDTGRNEQFF. The CDR3 nucleotides are TGTGCCAGCAGTCCCGACACGGGGCGCAATGAGCAGTTCTTC. This chain links TRBV7-2 with TRBJ2-1; either TRBD1 or TRBD2 may supply D (5 bases each). V dropped 6 bases and J dropped 6 bases, with 15 bases sitting between them. This CDR3 has 14 residues. The germline CDR1 and CDR2 sequences are SGHTA and FQGNSA.

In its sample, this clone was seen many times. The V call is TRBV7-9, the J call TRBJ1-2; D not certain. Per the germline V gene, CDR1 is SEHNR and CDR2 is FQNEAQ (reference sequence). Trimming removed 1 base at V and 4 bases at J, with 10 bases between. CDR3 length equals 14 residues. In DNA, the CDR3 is TGTGCCAGCAGCTTAGTGGGAAGCCCCTATGGCTACACCTTC. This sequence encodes CASSLVGSPYGYTF. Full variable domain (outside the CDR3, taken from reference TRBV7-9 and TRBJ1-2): DTGVSQNPRHKITKRGQNVTFRCDPISEHNRLYWYRQTLGQGPEFLTYFQNEAQLEKSRLLSDRFSAERPKGSFSTLEIQRTEQGDSAMYLCASSLVGSPYGYTFGSGTRLTVV.

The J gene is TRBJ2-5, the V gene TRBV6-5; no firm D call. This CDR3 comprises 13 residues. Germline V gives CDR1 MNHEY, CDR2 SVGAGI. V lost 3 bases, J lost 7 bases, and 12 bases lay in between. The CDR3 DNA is TGTGCCAGCAGTTATACGGGCACACGGACCCAGTACTTC. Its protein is CASSYTGTRTQYF.

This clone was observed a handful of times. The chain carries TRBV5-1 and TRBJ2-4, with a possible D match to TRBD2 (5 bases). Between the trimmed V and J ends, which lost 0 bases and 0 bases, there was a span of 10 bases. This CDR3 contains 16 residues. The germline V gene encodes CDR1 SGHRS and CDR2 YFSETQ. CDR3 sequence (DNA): TGCGCCAGCAGCTTGGTACTAGATGAAGCCAAAAACATTCAGTACTTC. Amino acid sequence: CASSLVLDEAKNIQYF.